A selection of T cell receptor beta chains follows, all from one sample in a study of T cells in localized non-small cell lung cancer. TCRdb keeps only in-frame clones here, not all; method: immunoSEQ multiplex PCR. This repertoire shows around 9,000 clones, around 42% found once; its top ten account for less than 4%. The source was lymph node tissue, collected before any cancer treatment. These receptors originate from a woman aged 40-69 years with stage I lung adenocarcinoma. Both conserved end residues are part of each CDR3. Fields, in order: clone size, D gene, V gene, J gene, CDR3 DNA, CDR3 protein. A D gene is named only where the DNA matches it firmly. Clone size is shown for a subset of rows, as once, few, many or a class of expanded clone.

few,-,TRBV6-7,TRBJ2-7,TGTGCCAGCAGTTACTCGATTCCGTCCCGGGAGCAGTACTTC,CASSYSIPSREQYF
few,-,TRBV15,TRBJ1-4,TGTGCCACCAGCAGACCCACTGGGGGTGATGAAAAACTGTTTTTT,CATSRPTGGDEKLFF
few,-,TRBV6-8,TRBJ1-1,TGTGCCAGCAGTTACTCTACACCATTCTCGAACACTGAAGCTTTCTTT,CASSYSTPFSNTEAFF
few,TRBD1,TRBV5-1,TRBJ1-2,TGCGCCAGCAGCTCGACAGGGTACTACTATGGCTACACCTTC,CASSSTGYYYGYTF
-,-,TRBV4-1,TRBJ2-7,TGCGCCAGCAGCCAAGTCTATGGTTCCGAGCAGTACTTC,CASSQVYGSEQYF
-,-,TRBV2,TRBJ2-1,TGTGCCAGCAGAAGGACTAGTGGGGGCCTCTACAATGAGCAGTTCTTC,CASRRTSGGLYNEQFF
-,-,TRBV19,TRBJ2-7,TGTGCCAGTAGTATCCGGGATTCCTACGAGCAGTACTTC,CASSIRDSYEQYF
few,TRBD1,TRBV6-8,TRBJ2-3,TGTGCCAGCAGTTACTCCCCGGGACAGGGGGCAACAGATACGCAGTATTTT,CASSYSPGQGATDTQYF
-,-,TRBV19,TRBJ1-2,TGTGCCAGTAGTATAGACGGAAACTATGGCTACACCTTC,CASSIDGNYGYTF
-,TRBD1,TRBV18,TRBJ1-6,TGTGCCAGCTCACCGACAGGGGGAGGCTATAATTCACCCCTCCACTTT,CASSPTGGGYNSPLHF
-,-,TRBV6-8,TRBJ2-6,TGTGCCAGCAGTTACGACGTTAAGGCCAACGTCCTGACTTTC,CASSYDVKANVLTF
-,TRBD2,TRBV5-1,TRBJ2-3,TGCGCCAGCAGCTTGGGCTCTAGCGGGGGCACAGATACGCAGTATTTT,CASSLGSSGGTDTQYF
-,-,TRBV6-8,TRBJ1-2,TGTGCCAGCAGCCCCAGGGATAACTATGGCTACACCTTC,CASSPRDNYGYTF
few,TRBD1,TRBV6-8,TRBJ1-2,TGTGCCAGCAGTACCGGGACAGCCCTCTATGGCTACACCTTC,CASSTGTALYGYTF
-,-,TRBV30,TRBJ2-7,TGTGCCTGCTGGACAGCAAGCTCCTACGAGCAGTACTTC,CACWTASSYEQYF
few,-,TRBV11-3,TRBJ2-3,TGTGCCAGCAGCAGGGACGCCAATCTCGGGGGAGATACGCAGTATTTT,CASSRDANLGGDTQYF
few,-,TRBV30,TRBJ1-1,TGTGCCTGGAGTGTAAGTACCCAGAACACTGAAGCTTTCTTT,CAWSVSTQNTEAFF
-,-,TRBV28,TRBJ2-7,TGTGCCAGCAGTTTCTCAGCTTACGAGCAGTACTTC,CASSFSAYEQYF
-,TRBD1,TRBV28,TRBJ1-2,TGTGCCAGTAGCGGGACAGGGTTTGGCTACACCTTC,CASSGTGFGYTF
-,TRBD2,TRBV9,TRBJ2-2,TGTGCCAGCAGCCGGACTAGCGGGGGGGCCTTGGGCACCGGGGAGCTGTTTTTT,CASSRTSGGALGTGELFF
-,-,TRBV30,TRBJ1-3,TGTGCCTGGAGCCAGGGAATAAGTCCTGGAAACACCATATATTTT,CAWSQGISPGNTIYF
few,-,TRBV6-8,TRBJ1-5,TGTGCCAGCAGTTACCGTTTAGACAGTCCCCAGCATTTT,CASSYRLDSPQHF
few,-,TRBV9,TRBJ1-5,TGTGCCAGCAAGGGGGTCGGGGGCAATCAGCCCCAGCATTTT,CASKGVGGNQPQHF
-,-,TRBV9,TRBJ2-7,TGTGCCAGCGGCCTAGGGGCAGAAACCAGCTCCTACGAGCAGTACTTC,CASGLGAETSSYEQYF
few,-,TRBV9,TRBJ2-5,TGTGCCAGCAGCGTAGAGGGACTCTTTGGAGAGACCCAGTACTTC,CASSVEGLFGETQYF
few,-,TRBV6-8,TRBJ1-1,TGTGCCAGCAGGACCCACCCGAACACTGAAGCTTTCTTT,CASRTHPNTEAFF
-,TRBD2,TRBV6-8,TRBJ2-1,TGTGCCAGCAACAACGCTGGGACTAGCTACAATGAGCAGTTCTTC,CASNNAGTSYNEQFF
-,TRBD1,TRBV19,TRBJ1-1,TGTGCCAGTTCAGCGCAGGGGGCCGTGAGAAACACTGAAGCTTTCTTT,CASSAQGAVRNTEAFF
few,TRBD1,TRBV7-2,TRBJ1-5,TGTGCCAGCGCCCCCCCCGGACAGGGGGTTGATCAGCCCCAGCATTTT,CASAPPGQGVDQPQHF
-,-,TRBV18,TRBJ2-7,TGTGCCAGCTCAATACAGGGACCCTACGAGCAGTACTTC,CASSIQGPYEQYF
few,-,TRBV11-3,TRBJ2-7,TGTGCCAGCAGCCAGAGGCCAGGGGCCTACGAGCAGTACTTC,CASSQRPGAYEQYF
few,-,TRBV6-8,TRBJ2-1,TGTGCCAGCAGTTACTCGAATCGGAATGAGCAGTTCTTC,CASSYSNRNEQFF
-,-,TRBV29-1,TRBJ1-1,TGCAGCGTTGAAGGGTTGGCGAACACTGAAGCTTTCTTT,CSVEGLANTEAFF
-,TRBD2,TRBV7-6,TRBJ2-3,TGTGCCAGCAGCTTATCTAGCGGGGGGGTCACAGATACGCAGTATTTT,CASSLSSGGVTDTQYF
-,-,TRBV19,TRBJ1-5,TGTGCCAGTAGTATTCAGAGAGGCAATCAGCCCCAGCATTTT,CASSIQRGNQPQHF
-,TRBD2,TRBV5-1,TRBJ2-7,TGCGCCAGCAGCTTGGAGTACCCTAGCGGGGAGGACGAGCAGTACTTC,CASSLEYPSGEDEQYF
-,TRBD1,TRBV6-7,TRBJ2-7,TGTGCCAGCAGGAAGGGACAGGGGCTCGAGCAGTACTTC,CASRKGQGLEQYF
many,TRBD1,TRBV6-8,TRBJ1-2,TGTGCCAGCAGTTACTCAAACAGGGGGTACACCTTC,CASSYSNRGYTF
-,-,TRBV25-1,TRBJ1-2,TGTGCCAGCAGTGATCCTGTCAGGGATGGCTACACCTTC,CASSDPVRDGYTF
-,-,TRBV19,TRBJ2-5,TGTGCCAGTAGCTCTCTGGCGGGGATGGGGTCGACCCAGTACTTC,CASSSLAGMGSTQYF
-,-,TRBV12-2,TRBJ2-1,TGTGCCATCGGGCATGCCAGCAGCTTGGTCAGCTACAATGAGCAGTTCTTC,CAIGHASSLVSYNEQFF
few,TRBD1,TRBV30,TRBJ2-4,TGTGCCTGGAGTGGACCTTCAGGGGGCATTCAGTACTTC,CAWSGPSGGIQYF
-,-,TRBV19,TRBJ2-6,TGTGCCAGTACCCACTTGGACGCATCAGATGGGGCCAACGTCCTGACTTTC,CASTHLDASDGANVLTF
few,-,TRBV29-1,TRBJ1-1,TGCAGCGTTAGGGGAAAGAACACTGAAGCTTTCTTT,CSVRGKNTEAFF
-,-,TRBV5-1,TRBJ2-1,TGCGCCAGCAGCTTGGGAGGGACCCAAGATTACAATGAGCAGTTCTTC,CASSLGGTQDYNEQFF
few,TRBD2,TRBV9,TRBJ2-5,TGTGCCAGCAGTCGGACTAGCCAAGAGACCCAGTACTTC,CASSRTSQETQYF
-,TRBD2,TRBV6-8,TRBJ2-3,TGTGCCAGCAGCCCCGGGACTACCAAGGCCACTCGATACACAGATACGCAGTATTTT,CASSPGTTKATRYTDTQYF
-,TRBD1,TRBV6-8,TRBJ1-1,TGTGCCATCAGTGGACAGGCCACCGGGGGCACTGAAGCTTTCTTT,CAISGQATGGTEAFF
few,-,TRBV6-8,TRBJ1-1,TGTGCCAGCAGTTACTCGACTCAGGGAGGCCGTGAAGCTTTCTTT,CASSYSTQGGREAFF
-,-,TRBV6-8,TRBJ1-2,TGTGCCAGCAGTTACTCGGGAATGGGTGGACCAAACTATGGCTACACCTTC,CASSYSGMGGPNYGYTF
once,-,TRBV11-3,TRBJ2-5,TGTGCCAGCAGCTTGGCGAGCGGGTTGGGCGGAGAGACCCAGTACTTC,CASSLASGLGGETQYF
few,-,TRBV4-1,TRBJ2-3,TGCGCCAGCAGCCAAGACCCAGCCCCTAGCACAGATACGCAGTATTTT,CASSQDPAPSTDTQYF
-,TRBD2,TRBV30,TRBJ2-3,TGTGCCTGGAGATTGGGACTAGCGGGGAACACAGATACGCAGTATTTT,CAWRLGLAGNTDTQYF
-,-,TRBV6-8,TRBJ2-2,TGTGCCAGCAGTTACTCCGGGCTGGGCAACACCGGGGAGCTGTTTTTT,CASSYSGLGNTGELFF
few,-,TRBV19,TRBJ1-1,TGTGCCAGTAGTATAGTGGGCCGGGGGGGGTCACCTGAAGCTTTCTTT,CASSIVGRGGSPEAFF
-,-,TRBV10-1,TRBJ2-3,TGCGCCAGCAGGGGTGTTGGGCCCAGGGATACGCAGTATTTT,CASRGVGPRDTQYF
once,-,TRBV30,TRBJ1-2,TGTGCCTGGAGCGCCGGACACGGCTATGGCTACACCTTC,CAWSAGHGYGYTF
-,TRBD1,TRBV11-3,TRBJ2-5,TGTGCCAGCAGCGCGGACAGGGCAAAAGAGACCCAGTACTTC,CASSADRAKETQYF
medium-sized,-,TRBV6-8,TRBJ1-2,TGTGCCAGCAGTGACTTTGGAGGCTATGGCTACACCTTC,CASSDFGGYGYTF